This T cell receptor beta chain is drawn from a study of shared clonotypes between healthy human individuals. Per germline, CDR1 SGHNT and CDR2 YENEEA. This CDR3 has 13 amino acids. On this clone: The junction differs from germline at one of its ends, possibly a read error.

CD4+ cells underwent separation, giving CD45RA+ naive and CD45RA-negative memory subsets. The repertoire was sequenced with immunoSEQ multiplex PCR; TCRdb's copy has only in-frame clones and lacks some. Of some 1.4 million clones in the sample, roughly 96% were seen once. This TCR was recovered from a man aged 25-40 years in good health. The chain joins TRBV11-3 to TRBJ2-7; TRBD1 agrees at 8 bases. Sample: naive CD4+ T cells sorted from blood. As for subset: CD45RA+ positively selected. CDR3 sequence: CASSRSYGQGLNF. DNA for the CDR3: TGTGCCAGCAGCCGAAGCTACGGACAGGGATTGAACTTC.